The next 27 T cell receptor beta chains were all read from a single sample in a study of beta chain features in type 1 diabetes. cDNA synthesis used the whole RNA isolate, giving expressed TCRB sequences. Sequencing used immunoSEQ multiplex PCR; TCRdb keeps in-frame clones, though not all of them. In the table there are some 250,000 clones, about 30% of which are singletons. The sample consisted of central memory CD4+ T cells from blood. Source of these receptors: a man aged 25 to 40 in good health.

There are a few counts of this clone. This chain joins TRBV5-4 and TRBJ2-7; D is ambiguous. Trimming removed 2 bases at V and 5 bases at J, with 14 bases between. This CDR3 is 14 amino acids long. From germline, CDR1 is SGHNT and CDR2 YYREEE (reference sequence). The CDR3 loop reads CASSLWTTKNEQYF. The CDR3, as DNA: TGTGCCAGCAGCTTATGGACGACGAAGAACGAGCAGTACTTC.

This chain uses TRBV25-1 with TRBJ2-2, with D perhaps assigned TRBD1 or TRBD2 (5 bases each). CDR3 length equals 14 residues. The germline CDR1 and CDR2 sequences are MGHDK and SYGVNS. V was clipped by 5 bases and J by 4 bases, with 11 bases between them. DNA of the CDR3: TGTGCCAGCAGTCGGGGCCGGACCACCGGGGAGCTGTTTTTT. Its translation: CASSRGRTTGELFF.

The chain employs TRBV5-1 and TRBJ1-2, with D maybe TRBD1 (5 bases). Trimming left V 4 bases short and J 2 bases short, with 12 bases between. CDR3 size: 14 residues. Germline lookup yields CDR1 SGHRS and CDR2 YFSETQ. The CDR3 here is CASSPRDANYGYTF. The CDR3 DNA reads TGCGCCAGCAGCCCCCGGGACGCAAACTATGGCTACACCTTC.

This rearrangement joins TRBV10-3 to TRBJ2-2; D perhaps matches TRBD1 (6 bases). CDR1 is ENHRY, CDR2 SYGVKD, per germline. CDR3 length equals 15 residues. The ends were cut back, 11 bases at V and 1 base at J, with 17 bases in the middle. Here the CDR3 reads CASQTSGQNTGELFF. As DNA, the CDR3 is TGTGCCTCCCAGACCTCGGGACAGAACACCGGGGAGCTGTTTTTT.

There are a few counts of this clone. This chain uses TRBV30 with TRBJ1-2; TRBD1 matches at 8 bases. Germline loops: CDR1 GTSNPN, CDR2 SVGIG (reference sequence). CDR3 length: 13 residues. V shed 0 bases, J shed 13 bases, and the junction held 10 bases outside the gene matches. CDR3 residues: CAWSVGTGRGFTF. CDR3 in DNA: TGTGCCTGGAGTGTCGGGACAGGACGGGGTTTCACCTTC.

This clone was recorded a few times. CDR3 DNA sequence: TGTGCCATCAGTGACCAAGGTGGGACAGGACGGGGCTACACCTTC. It specifies CAISDQGGTGRGYTF. The rearrangement joins TRBV10-3 to TRBJ1-2; 8 bases align to TRBD1. The germline V gene encodes CDR1 ENHRY and CDR2 SYGVKD. CDR3 length equals 15 residues. The V and J ends lost 3 bases and 8 bases, in that order; junction bases with no gene match: 11.

This sequence joins TRBV29-1 and TRBJ2-2; perhaps TRBD1 as D (6 bases). Germline-derived CDR1 and CDR2 are SQVTM and ANQGSEA. V was shortened by 7 bases and J by 1 base, with 10 bases between the two germline ends. The CDR3 totals 13 residues. The chain's CDR3 is CSGQGQNTGELFF. The CDR3 nucleotides read TGCAGCGGCCAGGGACAGAACACCGGGGAGCTGTTTTTT.

The chain combines TRBV7-2 with TRBJ2-5; D gene ambiguous. The CDR3 is 12 residues long. In germline, CDR1 is SGHTA, CDR2 FQGNSA. V was pared by 5 bases and J by 5 bases, with 9 bases between. The CDR3 protein is CASSPMGETQYF. DNA of the CDR3: TGTGCCAGCAGCCCGATGGGGGAGACCCAGTACTTC.

The CDR3 spells CSVTENTEAFF. In nucleotides, the CDR3 is TGCAGCGTTACCGAGAACACTGAAGCTTTCTTT. The rearrangement links TRBV29-1 to TRBJ1-1; no definite D call. The CDR3 extends over 11 amino acids. Trimming removed 5 bases at V and 1 base at J, with 5 bases between. The germline CDR1 and CDR2 sequences are SQVTM and ANQGSEA.

The CDR3 bases are TGCGCCAGCAGCTTGGACTGGGGTCTCTACAATGAGCAGTTCTTC. Its translation is CASSLDWGLYNEQFF. The rearrangement joins TRBV5-1 to TRBJ2-1; D gene ambiguous. CDR1 SGHRS and CDR2 YFSETQ come from the germline V gene. Deletions cut 0 bases from V and 3 bases from J, with 10 bases between. This CDR3 is built from 15 residues.

The chain recombines TRBV5-1 with TRBJ2-7; D gene ambiguous. Trimming removed 0 bases from V and 3 bases from J, with 7 bases in between. From germline, CDR1 is SGHRS and CDR2 YFSETQ. The CDR3 has 13 amino acids. CDR3 DNA: TGCGCCAGCAGCTTGGAAGCCAGCTACGAGCAGTACTTC. Residues: CASSLEASYEQYF.

CDR3 protein: CASHPRGAGVYNEQFF. CDR3 coding DNA: TGTGCCAGCCACCCTCGAGGAGCGGGAGTATACAATGAGCAGTTCTTC. The J gene is TRBJ2-1, the V gene TRBV6-6, with 8 bases aligning to TRBD2. Germline trimming cut 8 bases from V and 4 bases from J; bases unmatched to any gene: 13. This CDR3 region has 16 residues. The germline V gene has CDR1 MNHNY and CDR2 SVGAGI (reference sequence).

This clone was seen a handful of times. The chain uses TRBV29-1 and TRBJ2-1, with 11 bases identical to TRBD2. The CDR3 length is 13 residues. Germline V gene sequence: CDR1 SQVTM, CDR2 ANQGSEA. The V gene end was trimmed by 4 bases and the J gene end by 7 bases; junction bases not matched to a gene: 3. This CDR3 reads CSVASGGPNEQFF. The CDR3 bases are TGCAGCGTTGCTAGCGGGGGGCCGAATGAGCAGTTCTTC.

Worth noting for this clone: Other DNA sequences within the sample encode an identical CDR3. The rearrangement uses TRBV7-2 and TRBJ2-3; D call uncertain. The CDR3 sequence is 13 residues long. V was shortened by 4 bases and J by 0 bases, with 5 bases between the two germline ends. Germline CDR1 is SGHTA and CDR2 is FQGNSA. CDR3 loop: CASSSPSTDTQYF. DNA for the CDR3: TGTGCCAGCAGCTCCCCCAGCACAGATACGCAGTATTTT.

This clone was observed a handful of times. This chain joins TRBV15 and TRBJ2-1; 13 bases fit TRBD2. Looked up from germline, CDR1 is LNHNV and CDR2 is YYDKDF (reference sequence). V lost 1 base, J lost 8 bases, and 8 bases stayed unmatched. The CDR3 totals 17 residues. In DNA form, the CDR3 reads TGTGCCACCAGCAGAGTTCAGTGGACTAGCGGGAGCGATGAGCAGTTCTTC. Its translation is CATSRVQWTSGSDEQFF.

The V call is TRBV6-6, the J call TRBJ2-7; weak D call: TRBD1 (6 bases). Germline loops: CDR1 MNHNY, CDR2 SVGAGI (reference sequence). The CDR3 is 14 residues long. Trimming took 6 bases from V and 6 from J, leaving 18 bases between them. As DNA, the CDR3 is TGTGCCAGCAGGAACCGGGACACTATGCGCGAGCAGTACTTC. This sequence encodes CASRNRDTMREQYF.

V is TRBV7-2 and J is TRBJ2-1, with D hard to call. The CDR3 spans 12 residues. Germline V gives CDR1 SGHTA, CDR2 FQGNSA. Trimming cost V 7 bases and J 5 bases, with 9 bases left between them. The CDR3 DNA sequence: TGTGCCAGCACCTTTTTTGACAATGAGCAGTTCTTC. Translation: CASTFFDNEQFF.

The table lists this clone with a few counts. This chain joins TRBV9 and TRBJ2-5, with 7 bases aligning to TRBD1. Germline CDR1 and CDR2: SGDLS and YYNGEE. V lost 6 bases to trimming and J lost 3 bases; unmatched junction nucleotides: 5. The CDR3 is 13 amino acids. The CDR3 loop is CASNTQGKETQYF. In DNA form, the CDR3 reads TGTGCCAGCAACACACAGGGGAAAGAGACCCAGTACTTC.

This clone was picked up a small number of times. The chain couples TRBV7-8 to TRBJ2-1, with D hard to call. CDR1 is SGHVS and CDR2 is FQNEAQ in the germline V gene. V dropped 0 bases and J dropped 4 bases, with 13 bases sitting between them. The CDR3 runs 16 residues. The CDR3 DNA reads TGTGCCAGCAGCTTAGCGGACGGATCCCCTTACAATGAGCAGTTCTTC. This encodes CASSLADGSPYNEQFF.

In its sample, this clone was seen a few times. The rearrangement links TRBV2 to TRBJ1-1, with a possible D match to TRBD1 (5 bases). This CDR3 comprises 15 residues. V lost 4 bases and J 1 base, leaving 13 bases between the germline ends. The V gene's germline CDR1 is SNHLY and CDR2 FYNNEI. CDR3 DNA: TGTGCCAGCAGTGGGCAGGGCGGGAGGAACACTGAAGCTTTCTTT. This gives the protein CASSGQGGRNTEAFF.

This chain links TRBV7-6 with TRBJ1-2, with D tentatively TRBD1 (6 bases). Looked up from germline, CDR1 is SGHVS and CDR2 is FNYEAQ. Trimming shortened V by 0 bases and J by 8 bases, and 22 bases separated the two germline ends. The length of the CDR3 is 17 residues. Here the CDR3 reads CASSLAETGPGESGYTF. DNA of the CDR3: TGTGCCAGCAGCTTAGCGGAAACAGGGCCGGGTGAATCAGGCTACACCTTC.

The CDR3 loop is CSAPLSYEQYF. Here the CDR3 DNA reads TGCAGTGCTCCGCTGTCCTACGAGCAGTACTTC. J is TRBJ2-7 and V is TRBV20-1; the D is unclear. The CDR3 has 11 amino acids. Trimming removed 5 bases from V and 1 base from J, with 6 bases in between. CDR1 and CDR2 from the germline V gene are DFQATT and SNEGSKA (reference sequence).

This clone was picked up one time. This rearrangement joins TRBV4-1 to TRBJ2-1; possibly TRBD2 for D (6 bases). The CDR3 has 17 amino acids. Trimming pared 2 bases from V and 0 bases from J, leaving 14 bases between. Germline V gene data show CDR1 as MGHRA and CDR2 as YSYEKL. In nucleotides, the CDR3 is TGCGCCAGCAGCCAAAAGTTAGCGGCCAGCTCCTACAATGAGCAGTTCTTC. This sequence encodes CASSQKLAASSYNEQFF.

This clone was counted only a few times. This rearrangement joins TRBV15 to TRBJ2-5; D may be TRBD2 (6 bases). Germline CDR1 and CDR2: LNHNV and YYDKDF (reference sequence). The V end lost 3 bases, the J end lost 3 bases, and 14 bases lay between the germline ends. CDR3 length: 15 residues. Written as DNA, the CDR3 is TGTGCCACCAGCAGCAGCGGGCGACTAGAAGAGACCCAGTACTTC. It translates to CATSSSGRLEETQYF.

J is TRBJ2-1 and V is TRBV15; D remains ambiguous. Germline CDR1 is LNHNV and CDR2 is YYDKDF (reference sequence). This CDR3 comprises 13 residues. Trimming removed 5 bases at V and 4 bases at J, with 9 bases between. CDR3 DNA sequence: TGTGCCACCAGCCTAGACCGGTACAATGAGCAGTTCTTC. Amino acid sequence: CATSLDRYNEQFF.

The chain couples TRBV29-1 to TRBJ1-1; 8 bases map to TRBD1. CDR1 is SQVTM, CDR2 ANQGSEA, per germline. This CDR3 has 15 amino acids. Trimming cost V 4 bases and J 3 bases; bases outside gene matches: 10. CDR3 DNA sequence: TGCAGCGTTGGCGGACAGGGCAGGGAGGACACTGAAGCTTTCTTT. Its protein product is CSVGGQGREDTEAFF.

In this sample, this clone turned up a few times. The rearrangement joins TRBV2 to TRBJ2-3; 8 positions match TRBD1. Germline V gene sequence: CDR1 SNHLY, CDR2 FYNNEI. The trim removed 6 bases at V and 6 bases at J, leaving 8 bases unmatched. This CDR3 spans 14 amino acids. The CDR3 region has the DNA TGTGCCAGCAGCTTAGACAGGGGCGGCGATACGCAGTATTTT. Protein sequence: CASSLDRGGDTQYF.